These 2 T cell receptor beta chains came from one sample sequenced in a study of blood T cell repertoires in COVID-19. Here immunoSEQ multiplex PCR was the method, and the copy in TCRdb shows in-frame clones only, minus some. The table has hundreds of thousands of clones, roughly 90% seen once. Sequencing was carried out using peripheral blood. The receptors here all came from a man between 18 and 29 years old with COVID-19, enrolled during active disease.

The chain carries TRBV6-1 and TRBJ2-2, with a tentative D call TRBD2 (5 bases). The germline gives CDR1 MNHNS, CDR2 SASEGT. This CDR3 comprises 14 residues. V was cut by 3 bases and J by 4 bases, with 9 bases left in between. The CDR3 spells CASSEQAVTGELFF. CDR3 DNA: TGTGCCAGCAGTGAGCAAGCGGTCACCGGGGAGCTGTTTTTT.

This rearrangement joins TRBV19 to TRBJ2-2, with unresolved D. The V and J ends lost 9 bases and 7 bases respectively, with 18 bases between them. The germline V gene has CDR1 LNHDA and CDR2 SQIVND (reference sequence). The CDR3 consists of 14 residues. The CDR3 region is CASSSVLFGGELFF. In DNA, the CDR3 is TGTGCCAGCTCTAGTGTTTTGTTCGGCGGGGAGCTGTTTTTT.